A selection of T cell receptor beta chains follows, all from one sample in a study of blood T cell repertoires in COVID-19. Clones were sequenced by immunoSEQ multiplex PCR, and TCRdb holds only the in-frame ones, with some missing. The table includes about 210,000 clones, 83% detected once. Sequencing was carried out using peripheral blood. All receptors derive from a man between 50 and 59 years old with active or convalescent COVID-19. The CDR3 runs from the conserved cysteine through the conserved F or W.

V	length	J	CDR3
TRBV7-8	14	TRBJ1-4	CASSVRTGDEKLFF
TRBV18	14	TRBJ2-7	CASSPGTGIYEQYF
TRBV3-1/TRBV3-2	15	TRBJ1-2	CASSDNRGSNYGYTF
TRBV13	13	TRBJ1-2	CASNSGGEVGYTF
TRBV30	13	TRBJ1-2	CAWSPMSGYGYTF
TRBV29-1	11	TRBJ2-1	CSADSYNEQFF
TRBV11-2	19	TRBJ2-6	CASSHSPGTKRSGANVLTF
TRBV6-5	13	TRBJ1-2	CASKRTANYGYTF
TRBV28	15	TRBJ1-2	CASSFQRDRGNGYTF
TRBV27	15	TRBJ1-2	CASSLKGTGVVGYTF
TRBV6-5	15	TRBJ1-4	CASTRGDRSNEKLFF
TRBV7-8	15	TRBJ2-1	CASSLAGGPYNEQFF
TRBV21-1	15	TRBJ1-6	CASSNPPYINSPLHF
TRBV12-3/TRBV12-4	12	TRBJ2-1	CASRGAGHEQFF
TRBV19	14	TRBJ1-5	CAAEAGNSNQPQHF
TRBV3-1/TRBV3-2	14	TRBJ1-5	CASSHAQTGQPQHF
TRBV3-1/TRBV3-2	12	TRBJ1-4	CASSPGGEKLFF
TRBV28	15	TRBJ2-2	CASSLSGSHTGELFF